This T cell receptor (beta chain) was retrieved from a study of beta chain features in type 1 diabetes. Whole-study context: Sorted cells, around 100 million in number, were examined across all samples.

Study-level results: Among all four CD4+ subsets, Type 1 diabetes patients had TCRB CDR3s that were moderately but significantly shorter. The study found fewer insertions and more deletions at VDJ junctions in type 1 diabetes patients.

One heparinised draw of blood, averaging approximately 110 mL, came from each donor. About this clone: The target antigen is unknown.

The sequenced template was cDNA made from the entire isolated RNA. Assay used: immunoSEQ multiplex PCR; TCRdb lists only in-frame clones, some missing. The sample yields roughly 350,000 clones, 9.5% to 11% seen once. The germline V and J ends were trimmed by 6 bases and 3 bases, with 11 bases remaining between them. From germline, CDR1 is LNHDA and CDR2 SQIVND (reference sequence). This CDR3 has 13 amino acids. Source material: naive CD4+ T cells from blood. J is TRBJ1-1 and V is TRBV19; weak D call: TRBD1 (6 bases). The receptor's source is a woman aged 30 to 39 in good health. The CDR3 sequence is CASRTGHDTEAFF. DNA of the CDR3: TGTGCCAGTAGGACGGGACACGACACTGAAGCTTTCTTT.